This T cell receptor (beta chain) was sequenced in a study of cytomegalovirus exposure and HLA in healthy donors. Points from the study as a whole: Rare TCR sequences dominated, though some public TCRs recurred in many donors. The CMV antigen specificity of a few CMV-associated chains was confirmed through in vitro analysis.

Use of 60 Vbeta and 13 Jbeta primers characterized the PCR. Measured with immunoSEQ multiplex PCR; TCRdb has only the in-frame clones, and not every one. This table has 150,000 to 200,000 clones, around 80% appearing once. Concerning this clone itself: No antigen is known for it.

Germline CDR1 is LNHDA and CDR2 is SQIVND (reference sequence). Between the trimmed V and J ends, which lost 6 bases and 2 bases, there was a span of 5 bases. The CDR3 has 12 residues. The sequenced sample was PBMCs. J is TRBJ1-5 and V is TRBV19, with D unresolved. This clonotype originated in a man aged 18-30 years in good health and CMV-seropositive. CDR3 in DNA: TGTGCCAGTAGACCAGGCAATCAGCCCCAGCATTTT. This translates into CASRPGNQPQHF.